What follows are 18 T cell receptor beta chains derived from one specimen sequenced in a study of molecular identifiers for immune sequencing clone quantification. TCRdb ran MiXCR on the PCR reads and lists one entry per CDR3 protein. The sample lists approximately 500,000 distinct CDR3 sequences, about a fifth seen once, with 0.65% to 0.95% in the top ten. What was sequenced was naive CD8+ T cells from blood, with Jurkat cell RNA spiked in. This sample's subset: FACS-sorted CD8+CD4-CCR7+CD45RA+ naive T cells. These receptors were taken from a human donor in good health. Some libraries in this study had Jurkat cell RNA spiked in.

This clonotype has just a few counts. The CDR3 DNA sequence: TGTGCCTGGAATAGGGGACAAGGTGTAGATACGCAGTATTTT. As protein: CAWNRGQGVDTQYF. The chain has TRBV30 and TRBJ2-3, with a possible D match to TRBD1 (6 bases). The V gene's germline CDR1 is GTSNPN and CDR2 SVGIG (reference sequence). The CDR3 spans 14 residues. V was shortened by 4 bases and J by 5 bases, with 16 bases between the two germline ends.

This clonotype has more than one count but fewer than ten. The V gene is TRBV6-2 or TRBV6-3, the J gene TRBJ2-7; the D gene is possibly TRBD2 (6 bases). The V and J ends lost 6 bases and 6 bases respectively, with 24 bases between them. Germline V gene sequence: CDR1 MNHEY, CDR2 SVGEGT. The CDR3 is 16 amino acids. CDR3 bases: TGTGCCAGCAGCCCTACGTGGTTCGGGAGTTCACCCGAGCAGTACTTC. This encodes CASSPTWFGSSPEQYF.

Regarding this clonotype: The conserved final phenylalanine or tryptophan is absent from the CDR3, which likely points to a read error. The chain couples TRBV27 to TRBJ1-6; 8 bases fit TRBD1. Germline lookup yields CDR1 MNHEY and CDR2 SMNVEV (reference sequence). This CDR3 has 13 residues. V shed 7 bases, J shed 9 bases, and the junction held 5 bases outside the gene matches. The CDR3 protein is CASKGQGFSPLHS. In DNA, the CDR3 is TGTGCCAGCAAAGGACAGGGTTTTTCACCCCTCCACTCT.

This clonotype occurred a few times. The CDR3 DNA sequence: TGTGCCACCCAACGTGCACCGGGCAGCGGGTGGACTAATGAAAAACTGTTTTTT. Its translation: CATQRAPGSGWTNEKLFF. V is TRBV12-3 or TRBV12-4 and J is TRBJ1-4; D unclear. The CDR3 has 18 residues. V was pared by 10 bases and J by 2 bases, with 26 bases between.

In this sample, this clonotype turned up a few times. The gene calls are TRBV5-6 and TRBJ2-7; D might be TRBD1 or TRBD2, each matching 6 bases. CDR1 SGHDT and CDR2 YYEEEE come from the germline V gene. Trimming took off 3 bases at V and 0 bases at J, with 16 bases between the two ends. CDR3 length equals 16 residues. The DNA of the CDR3 is TGTGCCAGCAGCTCGGGAGAGGGGGACCCCTCCTACGAGCAGTACTTC. As protein: CASSSGEGDPSYEQYF. Supplemented by reference TRBV5-6 and TRBJ2-7, the full variable domain reads DAGVTQSPTHLIKTRGQQVTLRCSPKSGHDTVSWYQQALGQGPQFIFQYYEEEERQRGNFPDRFSGHQFPNYSSELNVNALLLGDSALYLCASSSGEGDPSYEQYFGPGTRLTVT.

There are many counts of this clonotype. CDR3: CASRDGLNNQPQHF. The CDR3, as DNA: TGTGCCAGCAGGGACGGATTGAACAATCAGCCCCAGCATTTT. The gene calls are TRBV6-1 and TRBJ1-5, with D uncertain. Trimming cost V 6 bases and J 3 bases, with 12 bases left between them. The CDR3 is made up of 14 amino acids. The germline V gene has CDR1 MNHNS and CDR2 SASEGT.

As for this clonotype: This may arise from a read error, as a much more abundant clone is one base away. The chain carries TRBV20-1 and TRBJ1-5; D might be TRBD1 (5 bases). Germline loops: CDR1 DFQATT, CDR2 SNEGSKA (reference sequence). There are 11 residues in the CDR3. The V and J ends lost 3 bases and 9 bases respectively, with 9 bases between them. The CDR3 coding sequence is TGCAGTGCTAGCCGGGACGTGCCCCAGCATTTT. Its protein product is CSASRDVPQHF.

This clonotype was recorded at least ten times. V and J are TRBV25-1 and TRBJ2-5; D ambiguous. V was shortened by 1 base and J by 2 bases, with 11 bases between the two germline ends. CDR1 and CDR2 from the germline V gene are MGHDK and SYGVNS. CDR3 length: 15 amino acids. CDR3 in DNA: TGTGCCAGCAGTGAATTCTTTAGGAATCAAGAGACCCAGTACTTC. Amino acids: CASSEFFRNQETQYF.

This clonotype has ten or more counts. The chain couples TRBV14 to TRBJ2-1; D gene ambiguous. The germline gives CDR1 SGHDN, CDR2 FVKESK. Trimming removed 4 bases from V and 8 bases from J, with 9 bases in between. This CDR3 has 12 residues. The CDR3 protein is CASSLVRDEQFF. DNA for the CDR3: TGTGCCAGCAGCCTGGTCCGGGATGAGCAGTTCTTC. Full variable domain (rest looked up from reference TRBV14 and TRBJ2-1): EAGVTQFPSHSVIEKGQTVTLRCDPISGHDNLYWYRRVMGKEIKFLLHFVKESKQDESGMPNNRFLAERTGGTYSTLKVQPAELEDSGVYFCASSLVRDEQFFGPGTRLTVL.

Many counts were recorded for this clonotype. V usage is TRBV2 and J usage is TRBJ1-1, with D perhaps TRBD1 (6 bases). The CDR3 extends over 14 amino acids. The V end lost 7 bases, the J end lost 2 bases, and 14 bases lay between the germline ends. CDR1 and CDR2 from the germline V gene are SNHLY and FYNNEI. The CDR3 region is CASIPWGANTEAFF. The DNA for the CDR3 is TGTGCCAGCATCCCGTGGGGGGCAAACACTGAAGCTTTCTTT.

Worth noting for this clonotype: The CDR3 does not end in the conserved phenylalanine or tryptophan, so this is likely a read error. DNA of the CDR3: TGTGCCAGCAGTCCTACGAACACTGAAGCTTTCCTT. It codes for CASSPTNTEAFL. The chain employs TRBV6-2 or TRBV6-3 and TRBJ1-1, with D unresolved. Germline V lookup: CDR1 MNHEY, CDR2 SVGEGT. The V and J ends lost 5 bases and 1 base respectively, with 5 bases between them. CDR3 length: 12 amino acids.

At least ten counts were recorded for this clonotype. The J gene is TRBJ2-1, the V gene TRBV7-2; D is perhaps TRBD2 (5 bases). The ends were cut back, 6 bases at V and 0 bases at J, with 12 bases in the middle. CDR1 is SGHTA and CDR2 is FQGNSA in the germline V gene. This CDR3 has 15 residues. The CDR3 DNA reads as TGTGCCAGCAGGGACTTCACGGGCTCCTACAATGAGCAGTTCTTC. The encoded protein is CASRDFTGSYNEQFF.

This rearrangement joins TRBV11-2 to TRBJ2-1; TRBD2 agrees at 10 bases. J gave up 13 bases and V 1 base, and 10 bases lay outside the gene matches. This CDR3 spans 15 amino acids. Germline V CDR1 and CDR2: SGHAT, FQNNGV. For the CDR3, the DNA is TGTGCCAGCAGCTTAGGTCGTAGCGGGGGGTTAGAACAGTTCTTC. Protein sequence: CASSLGRSGGLEQFF.

This clonotype was seen more than once but under ten times. This sequence joins TRBV19 and TRBJ2-1, with D possibly matching TRBD2 (5 bases). The CDR3 loop spans 15 amino acids. In germline, CDR1 is LNHDA, CDR2 SQIVND (reference sequence). The V and J ends lost 4 bases and 6 bases respectively, with 16 bases between them. CDR3: CASSTARGPSNEQFF. The CDR3 bases are TGTGCCAGTAGTACTGCCAGAGGGCCGAGCAATGAGCAGTTCTTC.

This clonotype was counted between two and nine times. The V call is TRBV27, the J call TRBJ2-3, with 7 positions matching TRBD2. The V segment lost 7 bases and the J segment 6 bases; nucleotides outside the gene matches: 13. In germline, CDR1 is MNHEY, CDR2 SMNVEV (reference sequence). The CDR3 covers 15 residues. The CDR3 is CASMGGVSWRDTQYF. As DNA, the CDR3 is TGTGCCAGCATGGGAGGGGTCAGCTGGCGCGATACGCAGTATTTT.

The V call is TRBV2, the J call TRBJ2-7; D unresolved. Germline values: CDR1 SNHLY, CDR2 FYNNEI. CDR3 length equals 14 residues. With 4 bases removed from V and 2 bases from J, the gap between germline ends came to 12 bases. CDR3 nucleotides: TGTGCCAGCAGTGTTAATGGGAATCCCTACGAGCAGTACTTC. Protein sequence: CASSVNGNPYEQYF.

Points on this clonotype: Sequence at one end of the junction differs from germline and may be a read error. As DNA, the CDR3 is TGCGCCGGCAGCCAGAGTTGGGGGAAGGGCTACCAGGGTTGGGAGCAGTACTTC. Protein product: CAGSQSWGKGYQGWEQYF. The genes are TRBV4-3 and TRBJ2-7, with D perhaps assigned TRBD1 or TRBD2 (5 bases each). The CDR3 sequence is 18 residues long. CDR1 and CDR2 (germline): LGHNA, YSLEER.

The table lists this clonotype with a few counts. The V gene is TRBV12-3 or TRBV12-4, the J gene TRBJ2-2; D is ambiguous. The CDR3 is made up of 13 amino acids. V was clipped by 3 bases and J by 6 bases, with 8 bases between them. The CDR3 DNA follows: TGTGCCAGCAGTTTTGGTTACGCCGGGGAGCTGTTTTTT. Its protein product is CASSFGYAGELFF.